The 8 T cell receptor beta chains below come from one sample, sequenced in a study of T cells after yellow fever vaccination. TCRdb independently ran MiXCR on the 5' RACE reads; one entry per CDR3 protein. The sample lists about 74,000 distinct CDR3 sequences, approximately 7.7% occurring once. Material: CD8+ T cells sorted from PBMCs, obtained less than 6 days after the first yellow fever vaccination. The receptors stem from a man in his late teens or twenties who received the YFV17D yellow fever vaccine.

The chain is built from TRBV10-3 and TRBJ2-3; D possibly matches TRBD1 or TRBD2 (5 bases each). V gave up 2 bases and J gave up 0 bases, with 9 bases separating them. In germline, CDR1 is ENHRY, CDR2 SYGVKD. The CDR3 consists of 15 residues. As DNA, the CDR3 is TGTGCCATCAGTGAGGGGACGTTTAGCACAGATACGCAGTATTTT. This codes for CAISEGTFSTDTQYF.

This clonotype was counted between two and nine times. The chain has TRBV7-9 and TRBJ1-5, with D hard to call. The germline gives CDR1 SEHNR, CDR2 FQNEAQ (reference sequence). The CDR3 loop spans 17 amino acids. Trimming took 5 bases from V and 0 from J, leaving 17 bases between them. The CDR3: CASSPDGYTISNQPQHF. The CDR3, as DNA: TGTGCCAGCAGCCCGGACGGATACACCATTAGCAATCAGCCCCAGCATTTT.

This clonotype was picked up a small number of times. This sequence joins TRBV2 and TRBJ2-3; D gene uncertain. In germline, CDR1 is SNHLY, CDR2 FYNNEI. The CDR3 sequence is 14 residues long. Trimming left V 6 bases short and J 2 bases short, with 12 bases between. CDR3 sequence reads: CASRGLQSTDTQYF. CDR3 nucleotide sequence: TGTGCCAGCAGGGGGTTACAGTCCACAGATACGCAGTATTTT.

The chain is built from TRBV13 and TRBJ1-1; 8 bases line up with TRBD1. Germline V gene sequence: CDR1 PRHDT, CDR2 FYEKMQ (reference sequence). V dropped 5 bases and J dropped 4; count of bases not matched to a gene: 9. The CDR3 covers 15 residues. The CDR3 here is CASSPGQGGTTEAFF. The CDR3 DNA follows: TGTGCCAGCAGCCCAGGACAGGGCGGTACCACTGAAGCTTTCTTT.

This clonotype was observed many times. This chain links TRBV12-3 or TRBV12-4 with TRBJ1-5; D gene ambiguous. Deletions cut 7 bases from V and 2 bases from J, with 9 bases between. The CDR3 is made up of 13 amino acids. CDR3 coding DNA: TGTGCCAGCACCTCCGGGGGCAATCAGCCCCAGCATTTT. Encoded protein: CASTSGGNQPQHF.

The genes are TRBV12-3 or TRBV12-4 and TRBJ1-2; no definite D call. The CDR3 length is 14 residues. Deletions cut 6 bases from V and 0 bases from J, with 11 bases between. The CDR3 DNA is TGTGCCAGCAGGCACGCCGGGACTAACTATGGCTACACCTTC. Protein: CASRHAGTNYGYTF.

This chain connects TRBV5-6 to TRBJ2-3, with 8 bases that match TRBD2. The CDR3 is made up of 15 amino acids. CDR1 and CDR2 from the germline V gene are SGHDT and YYEEEE. V lost 3 bases to trimming and J lost 1 base; unmatched junction nucleotides: 4. CDR3 sequence reads: CASSSGAGGTDTQYF. CDR3 sequence (DNA): TGTGCCAGCAGCTCTGGAGCGGGGGGCACAGATACGCAGTATTTT.

This clonotype has just one count. CDR3 in amino acids: CASTRAGTYNEQFF. The CDR3 DNA follows: TGTGCCAGCACGCGCGCAGGCACCTACAATGAGCAGTTCTTC. This chain connects TRBV25-1 to TRBJ2-1; D is ambiguous. V was pared by 7 bases and J by 2 bases, with 12 bases between. The CDR3 sequence is 14 residues long. CDR1 is MGHDK and CDR2 is SYGVNS in the germline V gene.